This record concerns one T cell receptor (beta chain) sequence. This specimen comes from a study of OX40 agonist ivuxolimab in advanced cancers. Turning to the study itself: Age averaged about 66 years (range roughly 20 to 90), and around 87% were male.

Method: immunoSEQ multiplex PCR; TCRdb's copy keeps in-frame clones and lacks some. The sample consists of 73,000 or so clones, roughly nine tenths of them appearing once. Sequences were derived from CD4+ or CD8+ T cells sorted from blood, sampled in a trial of the OX40 agonist ivuxolimab. The clonotype was recovered from an adult with an advanced solid tumor such as melanoma, head and neck, liver or kidney cancer.

CDR3 loop: CASGSGELFF. The DNA for the CDR3 is TGCGCCAGCGGCAGCGGGGAGCTGTTTTTT. The rearrangement uses TRBV5-1 and TRBJ2-2; D remains ambiguous. Trimming removed 7 bases from V and 7 bases from J, with 5 bases in between. CDR1 SGHRS and CDR2 YFSETQ come from the germline V gene. The CDR3 is made up of 10 amino acids.